A selection of T cell receptor beta chains follows, all from one sample in a study of radiation and T cells in renal cell carcinoma. Measured with immunoSEQ multiplex PCR; TCRdb has only the in-frame clones, and not every one. The repertoire holds roughly 130,000 clones, with about 88% as singletons. The sequences come from blood, collected from a patient whose treatment included radiotherapy and nephrectomy. These receptors originate from a woman aged 50 to 65 with renal cell carcinoma. Each CDR3 is given with its conserved first and last residue. The D gene is left open where the match is weak. The size of a clone is reported for some rows only, either as once, few or many, or as a class for expanded clones.

abundance: -
d_gene: TRBD1
j_gene: TRBJ1-2
v_gene: TRBV6-6
CDR3nt: TGTGCCAGCAGTGAGACCTTCGACAGGGACTATGGCTACACCTTC
CDR3aa: CASSETFDRDYGYTF

abundance: -
d_gene: TRBD2
j_gene: TRBJ2-5
v_gene: TRBV5-6
CDR3nt: TGTGCCAGCAGCCCAAGCGGGGAAGAGACCCAGTACTTC
CDR3aa: CASSPSGEETQYF

abundance: once
d_gene: TRBD1
j_gene: TRBJ2-7
v_gene: TRBV2
CDR3nt: TGTGCCAGCAAGGGGACAGGGGGCCCTCCGGGGACCTACTACGAGCAGTACTTC
CDR3aa: CASKGTGGPPGTYYEQYF

abundance: -
d_gene: TRBD2
j_gene: TRBJ2-5
v_gene: TRBV19
CDR3nt: TGTGCCAGTAGTTTTCGGACGGGCGGGGGAGAGACCCAGTACTTC
CDR3aa: CASSFRTGGGETQYF

abundance: -
d_gene: -
j_gene: TRBJ1-3
v_gene: TRBV19
CDR3nt: TGTGCCAGTAGTACGGCCCCCCGACCGAGCTCTGGAAACACCATATATTTT
CDR3aa: CASSTAPRPSSGNTIYF

abundance: few
d_gene: TRBD2
j_gene: TRBJ2-1
v_gene: TRBV4-3
CDR3nt: TGCGCCAGCAGCCAGCCGGGACTAGCGGGGATAAATGAGCAGTTCTTC
CDR3aa: CASSQPGLAGINEQFF

abundance: once
d_gene: -
j_gene: TRBJ1-1
v_gene: TRBV2
CDR3nt: TGTGCCAGCAGTCGGAGCTTCGGAAACACTGAAGCTTTCTTT
CDR3aa: CASSRSFGNTEAFF

abundance: -
d_gene: -
j_gene: TRBJ1-4
v_gene: TRBV15
CDR3nt: TGTGCCACCAGCAGAGATCGGACAGCGATAAATGAAAAACTGTTTTTT
CDR3aa: CATSRDRTAINEKLFF

abundance: few
d_gene: -
j_gene: TRBJ2-7
v_gene: TRBV6-5
CDR3nt: TGTGCCAGCAGCCTGGTCCAGAGGGGTCCCTACGAGCAGTACTTC
CDR3aa: CASSLVQRGPYEQYF

abundance: -
d_gene: -
j_gene: TRBJ1-2
v_gene: TRBV29-1
CDR3nt: TGCAGCGTTGCTGTCAACTATGGCTACACCTTC
CDR3aa: CSVAVNYGYTF

abundance: -
d_gene: -
j_gene: TRBJ1-1
v_gene: TRBV7-8
CDR3nt: TGTGCCAGCAACAACGGGGGCGGGACTGAAGCTTTCTTT
CDR3aa: CASNNGGGTEAFF

abundance: -
d_gene: -
j_gene: TRBJ2-2
v_gene: TRBV19
CDR3nt: TGTGCCAGTAGTATAGATTGGGGCAGGAAGACCGGGGAGCTGTTTTTT
CDR3aa: CASSIDWGRKTGELFF

abundance: -
d_gene: -
j_gene: TRBJ2-2
v_gene: TRBV29-1
CDR3nt: TGCAGCGCTGCAAGGCCGAACACCGGGGAGCTGTTTTTT
CDR3aa: CSAARPNTGELFF

abundance: -
d_gene: -
j_gene: TRBJ2-2
v_gene: TRBV9
CDR3nt: TGTGCCAGCAGCGTAGTGGTACCCGGGGAGCTGTTTTTT
CDR3aa: CASSVVVPGELFF

abundance: -
d_gene: -
j_gene: TRBJ2-7
v_gene: TRBV7-6
CDR3nt: TGTGCCAGCAGCCCCCGGGAAAGGACGGAGCAGTACTTC
CDR3aa: CASSPRERTEQYF

abundance: -
d_gene: TRBD2
j_gene: TRBJ2-2
v_gene: TRBV18
CDR3nt: TGTGCCAGCTACGCGGGAGGGGCAAGCACCGGGGAGCTGTTTTTT
CDR3aa: CASYAGGASTGELFF

abundance: -
d_gene: TRBD1
j_gene: TRBJ2-5
v_gene: TRBV10-3
CDR3nt: TGTGCCATCAGCGGATGGGACAGGGGGGAAGAGACCCAGTACTTC
CDR3aa: CAISGWDRGEETQYF

abundance: -
d_gene: -
j_gene: TRBJ1-6
v_gene: TRBV7-2
CDR3nt: TGTGCCAGCAGCTATAACCCGAGGGTCCTTTATAATTCACCCCTCCACTTT
CDR3aa: CASSYNPRVLYNSPLHF

abundance: -
d_gene: -
j_gene: TRBJ2-2
v_gene: TRBV6-1
CDR3nt: TGTGCCAGCAGCGTGGACATCACCGGGGAGCTGTTTTTT
CDR3aa: CASSVDITGELFF

abundance: once
d_gene: -
j_gene: TRBJ1-4
v_gene: TRBV7-9
CDR3nt: TGTGCCAGCAGCTTAGATGGGACCTCAGGCGGGTATGAAAAACTGTTTTTT
CDR3aa: CASSLDGTSGGYEKLFF

abundance: -
d_gene: TRBD1
j_gene: TRBJ2-2
v_gene: TRBV29-1
CDR3nt: TGCAGCGTTCGGGACAGGGGGCAGGACACCGGGGAGCTGTTTTTT
CDR3aa: CSVRDRGQDTGELFF

abundance: -
d_gene: TRBD1
j_gene: TRBJ1-5
v_gene: TRBV18
CDR3nt: TGTGCCAGCTCACCTTCACAGGGGACACCGGTTATTAATAGCAATCAGCCCCAGCATTTT
CDR3aa: CASSPSQGTPVINSNQPQHF

abundance: -
d_gene: -
j_gene: TRBJ2-3
v_gene: TRBV7-9
CDR3nt: TGTGCCAGCAGCTTATCCCGGGAGACAGATACGCAGTATTTT
CDR3aa: CASSLSRETDTQYF

abundance: once
d_gene: -
j_gene: TRBJ2-2
v_gene: TRBV29-1
CDR3nt: TGCAGCGTTACCCCCGCGGCGGCAAACACCGGGGAGCTGTTTTTT
CDR3aa: CSVTPAAANTGELFF

abundance: -
d_gene: TRBD1
j_gene: TRBJ1-2
v_gene: TRBV5-1
CDR3nt: TGCGCCAGCAGCCAAATGTCAGGGGGCATCTATGGCTACACCTTC
CDR3aa: CASSQMSGGIYGYTF

abundance: -
d_gene: TRBD2
j_gene: TRBJ2-5
v_gene: TRBV7-2
CDR3nt: TGTGCCAGCAGACGCGGACTAGCGGTTCAAGAGACCCAGTACTTC
CDR3aa: CASRRGLAVQETQYF

abundance: few
d_gene: TRBD2
j_gene: TRBJ2-7
v_gene: TRBV28
CDR3nt: TGTGCCAGCAGCTACTCAGCGGGGGACCTATCGGAGCAGTACTTC
CDR3aa: CASSYSAGDLSEQYF

abundance: -
d_gene: TRBD1
j_gene: TRBJ2-7
v_gene: TRBV5-1
CDR3nt: TGCGCCAGCAGCTTAGAGGGCCGACAGGGGATCGAGCAGTACTTC
CDR3aa: CASSLEGRQGIEQYF

abundance: -
d_gene: -
j_gene: TRBJ2-5
v_gene: TRBV29-1
CDR3nt: TGCAGCGTTGATGGAGAGACCCAGTACTTC
CDR3aa: CSVDGETQYF

abundance: once
d_gene: -
j_gene: TRBJ1-6
v_gene: TRBV9
CDR3nt: TGTGCCAGCAGCGCTCCCCCCGGGACGGGCTCACCCCTCCACTTT
CDR3aa: CASSAPPGTGSPLHF

abundance: -
d_gene: -
j_gene: TRBJ2-7
v_gene: TRBV7-9
CDR3nt: TGTGCCAGCAGCTTAGAGGGGGGGGCAGGGGTCGGCTCCTACGAGCAGTACTTC
CDR3aa: CASSLEGGAGVGSYEQYF

abundance: -
d_gene: -
j_gene: TRBJ1-5
v_gene: TRBV19
CDR3nt: TGTGCCACTCAGGAGGGGAGGGCTAGCAATCAGCCCCAGCATTTT
CDR3aa: CATQEGRASNQPQHF

abundance: -
d_gene: TRBD1
j_gene: TRBJ2-7
v_gene: TRBV15
CDR3nt: TGTGCCACCAGCGGGACAGGGGTTCTCTACGAGCAGTACTTC
CDR3aa: CATSGTGVLYEQYF

abundance: -
d_gene: TRBD1
j_gene: TRBJ2-7
v_gene: TRBV28
CDR3nt: TGTGCCAGCAATCCAGACAGGGGGCTATCCTACGAGCAGTACTTC
CDR3aa: CASNPDRGLSYEQYF

abundance: -
d_gene: -
j_gene: TRBJ2-2
v_gene: TRBV12-2
CDR3nt: TGTGCAAGTCGCTGCGGGACAGGGAGTAGAACCGGGGAGCTGTTTTTT
CDR3aa: CASRCGTGSRTGELFF

abundance: -
d_gene: -
j_gene: TRBJ1-1
v_gene: TRBV10-1
CDR3nt: TGCGCCAGCAGACAGGAACCCAACACTGAAGCTTTCTTT
CDR3aa: CASRQEPNTEAFF

abundance: -
d_gene: -
j_gene: TRBJ2-7
v_gene: TRBV19
CDR3nt: TGTGCCAGTAGTATACCCGGGGGCTGGGACGAGCAGTACTTC
CDR3aa: CASSIPGGWDEQYF

abundance: -
d_gene: TRBD1
j_gene: TRBJ2-1
v_gene: TRBV19
CDR3nt: TGTGCCAGTAGCACCCAGGGGGCCTCCTACAATGAGCAGTTCTTC
CDR3aa: CASSTQGASYNEQFF

abundance: -
d_gene: -
j_gene: TRBJ2-5
v_gene: TRBV5-1
CDR3nt: TGCGCCAGCAGCTTGGTCGTTAGCTCTCGAGAGACCCAGTACTTC
CDR3aa: CASSLVVSSRETQYF

abundance: -
d_gene: TRBD1
j_gene: TRBJ2-7
v_gene: TRBV6-6
CDR3nt: TGTGCCAGCAGTTACCGGACAGGGACCTACGAGCAGTACTTC
CDR3aa: CASSYRTGTYEQYF

abundance: -
d_gene: TRBD1
j_gene: TRBJ1-2
v_gene: TRBV18
CDR3nt: TGTGCCAGCTCACCATCCCAGGGGGTTGACTATGGCTACACCTTC
CDR3aa: CASSPSQGVDYGYTF

abundance: -
d_gene: TRBD1
j_gene: TRBJ2-1
v_gene: TRBV28
CDR3nt: TGTGCCAGCAGCCGCGACAGGGGCCCCAAAGAGCAGTTCTTC
CDR3aa: CASSRDRGPKEQFF